Below, 3 T cell receptor beta chains from the same sample are listed, as sequenced in a study of immune heterogeneity within non-small cell lung tumors. At 550 to 600 ng per sample, bulk tumor genomic DNA provided the template. Each primary tumor yielded several biopsies, collected far apart from one another at surgery. The cohort was untreated, with newly diagnosed non-small cell lung cancer undergoing curative surgery. TCR beta CDR3 regions came from multiplex PCR with 32 forward V and 13 reverse J primers. A single record per CDR3 protein comes from TCRdb applying MiXCR to the multiplex PCR reads. The sample carries about 3,400 distinct CDR3 sequences, roughly 35% recorded once. Sequenced material: lung tumor tissue. Receptors originate from a man aged 70-80 years with non-small cell lung cancer.

The chain links TRBV9 to TRBJ1-4; D not resolved. CDR3 length: 15 residues. Trimming pared 3 bases from V and 0 bases from J, leaving 9 bases between. In germline, CDR1 is SGDLS, CDR2 YYNGEE. The CDR3 loop is CASSATLATNEKLFF. In DNA, the CDR3 is TGTGCCAGCAGCGCGACCCTAGCAACTAATGAAAAACTGTTTTTT.

This rearrangement joins TRBV20-1 to TRBJ2-7, with TRBD2 as a possible D gene (5 bases). CDR3 length: 15 amino acids. From germline, CDR1 is DFQATT and CDR2 SNEGSKA (reference sequence). The V gene lost 3 bases and the J gene lost 7 bases, with 22 bases spanning the gap. The DNA of the CDR3 is TGCAGTGCTAGTAACGGGGATAGGCGGTTCAGAGAGCAGTACTTC. It translates to CSASNGDRRFREQYF.

V is TRBV10-1 and J is TRBJ2-1, with D possibly matching TRBD2 (5 bases). CDR1 and CDR2 from the germline V gene are WNHNN and SYGVQD (reference sequence). V lost 2 bases, J lost 8 bases, and 13 bases lay in between. This CDR3 is built from 14 residues. CDR3 protein: CASSEGLAADEQFF. The DNA of the CDR3 is TGCGCCAGCAGTGAGGGGCTAGCAGCGGATGAGCAGTTCTTC.